The following is a T cell receptor beta chain sequence with its context. The antigen remains unidentified. The record originates from a study of cytotoxic CD8 clonotypes in ibrutinib-treated CLL. At the level of the study: Patients: eleven to twelve relapsed/refractory, roughly 16 treatment-naive, roughly 18 IGHV unmutated. Samples had a mean of 255,043 productive templates and about 93,000 productive rearrangements. The taking of response samples occurred after a median 12 months of treatment, with a range of 6 to 36. Whole-study results and caveats: Treatment left the uncommon public clonotypes either contracted or stable in frequency.

The CDR3 covers 15 residues. Looked up from germline, CDR1 is SEHNR and CDR2 is FQNEAQ (reference sequence). Trimming removed 2 bases at V and 2 bases at J, with 12 bases between. Clones were sequenced by immunoSEQ multiplex PCR, and TCRdb holds only the in-frame ones, with some missing. The repertoire includes some 200,000 clones, roughly 73% of them detected once, and roughly 11% sits in the top ten. This chain links TRBV7-9 with TRBJ1-1; no definite D call. The input for sequencing was PBMCs, taken after 12 months of ibrutinib treatment. The TCR comes from a human donor with chronic lymphocytic leukemia. The DNA of the CDR3 is TGTGCCAGCAGCTTAAGGTCCACCGGCAACACTGAAGCTTTCTTT. As protein: CASSLRSTGNTEAFF.